Listed below are T cell receptor beta chains from one sample, sequenced in a study of blood T cell repertoires in COVID-19. Sequencing used immunoSEQ multiplex PCR; TCRdb keeps in-frame clones, though not all of them. The sample has a few hundred thousand clones, 90% seen once; the top ten hold about 2%. Sequencing input: peripheral blood. The receptors were sampled from a woman in her sixties with COVID-19, enrolled during active disease. The CDR3 runs from the conserved cysteine through the conserved F or W.

v_gene,j_gene,CDR3aa
TRBV6-2/TRBV6-3,TRBJ2-5,CASSYSSVETQYF
TRBV3-1/TRBV3-2,TRBJ1-4,CASSQPFGTGNEKLFF
TRBV6-2/TRBV6-3,TRBJ1-5,CASSYRPLGANSNQPQHF
TRBV7-2,TRBJ1-4,CASSLEQGALYATNEKLFF
TRBV9,TRBJ1-2,CASSAGTGDGYTF
TRBV6-5,TRBJ2-3,CASRRESVADTQYF
TRBV6-6,TRBJ1-2,CASRGQGIYYGYTF
TRBV6-6,TRBJ1-2,CASKAGGEDGYTF
TRBV7-9,TRBJ2-2,CASSSHRRTSGDTGELFF
TRBV11-2,TRBJ2-1,CASSLERGSEQFF
TRBV11-2,TRBJ1-1,CASSLEGLRVPPTEAFF
TRBV10-3,TRBJ2-6,CAISESRSSGANVLTF
TRBV9,TRBJ1-6,CASSVNQGASNSPLHF